This T cell receptor beta chain derives from a study of shared T cell receptors in the human thymus. Repertoires were generated with immunoSEQ multiplex PCR, while TCRdb's copy carries only in-frame clones and drops some. This sample has hundreds of thousands of clones, with 87% found just once. V dropped 9 bases and J dropped 6; count of bases not matched to a gene: 11. CDR3 length: 13 amino acids. Germline CDR1 and CDR2: KGHSH and LQKENI. These sequences were also reported in another study, on human thymus T cells.

The sequenced sample consisted of thymocytes. The TCR sequence derives from a boy younger than two with a congenital heart defect. The rearrangement links TRBV18 to TRBJ2-7, with 7 positions matching TRBD1. The CDR3 coding sequence is TGTGCCAGTCTAAGGGGGCCCCTGGGCGAGCAGTACTTC. This translates into CASLRGPLGEQYF.